This T cell receptor beta chain was captured by sequencing in a study of early T cells in non-severe SARS-CoV-2 infection. This clonotype was found a few times. MiXCR was run by TCRdb on the 5' RACE reads, yielding one entry per CDR3 protein. The sample includes about 42,000 distinct CDR3 sequences, around 6.9% of them seen just once. Trimming removed 5 bases from V and 4 bases from J, with 17 bases in between. Germline V gene sequence: CDR1 SGHVS, CDR2 FNYEAQ. The CDR3 is 15 amino acids. The specimen was whole blood. The chain employs TRBV7-6 and TRBJ1-1, with D possibly being TRBD1 (5 bases). The TCR comes from an adult who was a healthcare worker with PCR-confirmed SARS-CoV-2 infection or an uninfected control (not recorded which). The CDR3 protein is CASSPSRGGGTEAFF. In DNA, the CDR3 is TGTGCCAGCAGCCCCTCTCGAGGCGGGGGCACTGAAGCTTTCTTT.